The 7 T cell receptor beta chains presented below share a single source sample, sequenced in a study of early T cells in non-severe SARS-CoV-2 infection. TCRdb re-called the 5' RACE reads through MiXCR, storing one row per CDR3 protein. The table includes tens of thousands of distinct CDR3 sequences, roughly an eighth detected once. What was sequenced was whole blood. The origin of the receptors is an adult who was a healthcare worker with PCR-confirmed SARS-CoV-2 infection or an uninfected control (not recorded which).

The rearrangement links TRBV7-9 to TRBJ2-5; D is ambiguous. Looked up from germline, CDR1 is SEHNR and CDR2 is FQNEAQ (reference sequence). The CDR3 runs 12 residues. V lost 3 bases and J 2 bases, leaving 4 bases between the germline ends. In DNA form, the CDR3 reads TGTGCCAGCAGCTTTGGACAAGAGACCCAGTACTTC. It codes for CASSFGQETQYF.

CDR3 DNA: TGTGCCAGCAGCCGCCTTGGGACTAGCGGGAGTTCTGATGAGCAGTTCTTC. This gives the protein CASSRLGTSGSSDEQFF. This chain uses TRBV5-6 with TRBJ2-1, with 14 bases fitting TRBD2. The trim removed 4 bases at V and 8 bases at J, leaving 11 bases unmatched. CDR3 length: 17 residues. Germline assignment: CDR1 SGHDT and CDR2 YYEEEE.

The chain couples TRBV9 to TRBJ2-7; the match to TRBD2 covers 13 bases. The CDR3 covers 15 residues. Germline V lookup: CDR1 SGDLS, CDR2 YYNGEE. Losses at the gene ends were 3 bases for V and 7 bases for J; bases not matched to a gene: 7. The chain's CDR3 is CASSGTSGSLGEQYF. For the CDR3, the DNA is TGTGCCAGCAGCGGGACTAGCGGGAGCTTGGGGGAGCAGTACTTC.

This clonotype was detected ten times or more. V and J are TRBV5-4 and TRBJ1-1, with D maybe TRBD1 (5 bases). The V end was cut by 0 bases, the J end by 2 bases, with 8 bases between. Germline V lookup: CDR1 SGHNT, CDR2 YYREEE (reference sequence). This CDR3 has 14 amino acids. In DNA form, the CDR3 reads TGTGCCAGCAGCTTGGGCAGGGTCAACACTGAAGCTTTCTTT. Protein sequence: CASSLGRVNTEAFF.

This clonotype showed up just a few times. V is TRBV2 and J is TRBJ2-5; a possible D gene is TRBD2 (6 bases). Germline CDR1 is SNHLY and CDR2 is FYNNEI. The CDR3 is 14 amino acids. Trimming took 6 bases from V and 5 from J, leaving 16 bases between them. CDR3 in amino acids: CASSPRLDVETQYF. CDR3 coding DNA: TGTGCCAGCAGCCCCAGACTAGATGTGGAGACCCAGTACTTC.

The J gene is TRBJ2-1, the V gene TRBV5-1, with D perhaps matching TRBD2 (6 bases). The V end lost 4 bases, the J end lost 8 bases, and 16 bases lay between the germline ends. The CDR3 totals 14 residues. Germline V gene data show CDR1 as SGHRS and CDR2 as YFSETQ. CDR3 in DNA: TGCGCCAGCAGCCACCCGGAGGGCCACGATGAGCAGTTCTTC. Its translation is CASSHPEGHDEQFF.

This clonotype was seen more than once but under ten times. CDR3 region: CSAPNREAYGYTF. CDR3 coding DNA: TGCAGTGCTCCAAATCGGGAGGCCTATGGCTACACCTTC. This chain uses TRBV20-1 with TRBJ1-2; D is unresolved. This CDR3 comprises 13 residues. Germline V gene sequence: CDR1 DFQATT, CDR2 SNEGSKA (reference sequence). V was pared by 5 bases and J by 4 bases, with 14 bases between.